This T cell receptor (beta chain) was sequenced for a study of shared clonotypes between healthy human individuals. Study observations and caveats: Larger estimated richness was generally seen in naive subsets than in memory subsets.

After removal of 4 bases from V and 6 bases from J, the junction contained 7 bases not matched to a gene. The CDR3 is 15 residues long. Germline V gives CDR1 SGHRS, CDR2 YFSETQ. Data came from immunoSEQ multiplex PCR; TCRdb stores just in-frame clones and leaves some out. The sample yields some 2.4 million clones, over 85% seen once. Points on this clone: Its specificity is not known.

The sequencing sample was made of naive CD4+ T cells from PBMCs. The subset here: CD45RA+ positively selected. The rearrangement uses TRBV5-1 and TRBJ2-7; 13 positions agree with TRBD2. The sequence was collected from a man younger than 35 in good health. Some clones in this sample may be carry-over from other donors' samples. CDR3 in amino acids: CASSPGLAGAFEQYF. DNA for the CDR3: TGCGCCAGCAGCCCTGGACTAGCGGGAGCCTTCGAGCAGTACTTC.